The 19 T cell receptor beta chains presented below share a single source sample, sequenced in a study of blood T cell repertoires in COVID-19. Profiled with immunoSEQ multiplex PCR; TCRdb holds only in-frame clones, not every one. The sample has over 75,000 clones; around four fifths are singletons. Sequenced material: peripheral blood. Every receptor here comes from a human donor in a cohort sampled during active COVID-19.

The chain carries TRBV9 and TRBJ2-5; tentative D call: TRBD1 (5 bases). Germline-derived CDR1 and CDR2 are SGDLS and YYNGEE. The CDR3 loop spans 14 amino acids. The V gene lost 1 base and the J gene lost 1 base, with 8 bases spanning the gap. The CDR3 sequence: CASSVQGFQETQYF. As DNA, the CDR3 is TGTGCCAGCAGCGTACAGGGTTTCCAAGAGACCCAGTACTTC.

The chain joins TRBV7-8 to TRBJ2-7; D is possibly TRBD1 (6 bases). The CDR3 contains 13 residues. V was shortened by 5 bases and J by 3 bases, with 11 bases between the two germline ends. CDR1 is SGHVS, CDR2 FQNEAQ, per germline. The CDR3 loop reads CASSRRDNYEQYF. DNA of the CDR3: TGTGCCAGCAGCCGACGGGACAACTACGAGCAGTACTTC.

The chain is built from TRBV19 and TRBJ1-1; 7 nucleotides match TRBD1. V was pared by 5 bases and J by 4 bases, with 10 bases of the junction left unmatched. Germline V CDR1 and CDR2: LNHDA, SQIVND (reference sequence). CDR3 length: 15 amino acids. The CDR3, as DNA: TGTGCCAGTAGTTTAACAGGGGTTCCTGGCACTGAAGCTTTCTTT. It codes for CASSLTGVPGTEAFF. The full variable domain, its missing parts supplied by reference TRBV19 and TRBJ1-1, is DGGITQSPKYLFRKEGQNVTLSCEQNLNHDAMYWYRQDPGQGLRLIYYSQIVNDFQKGDIAEGYSVSREKKESFPLTVTSAQKNPTAFYLCASSLTGVPGTEAFFGQGTRLTVV.

V usage is TRBV11-2 and J usage is TRBJ2-7, with D tentatively TRBD1 (6 bases). Trimming pared 2 bases from V and 1 base from J, leaving 12 bases between. The CDR3 contains 15 residues. Germline V lookup: CDR1 SGHAT, CDR2 FQNNGV. The chain's CDR3 is CASSLSAGASYEQYF. CDR3 bases: TGTGCCAGCAGCTTAAGTGCAGGGGCATCCTACGAGCAGTACTTC.

The chain links TRBV19 to TRBJ1-3; D uncertain. Per germline, CDR1 LNHDA and CDR2 SQIVND (reference sequence). V lost 7 bases, J lost 0 bases, and 7 bases lay in between. CDR3 size: 13 residues. The CDR3 region has the DNA TGTGCCAGTAACCCGAGCTCTGGAAACACCATATATTTT. This sequence encodes CASNPSSGNTIYF.

V and J are TRBV7-6 and TRBJ2-2; D remains unclear. V gave up 5 bases and J gave up 6 bases, with 13 bases separating them. The CDR3 runs 14 residues. The V gene's germline CDR1 is SGHVS and CDR2 FNYEAQ. The CDR3 region has the DNA TGTGCCAGCAGCCCATCATCTGGGCCCGGGGAGCTGTTTTTT. Translating it yields CASSPSSGPGELFF. Based on the CDR3 plus reference TRBV7-6 and TRBJ2-2, the full variable domain is GAGVSQSPRYKVTKRGQDVALRCDPISGHVSLYWYRQALGQGPEFLTYFNYEAQQDKSGLPNDRFSAERPEGSISTLTIQRTEQRDSAMYRCASSPSSGPGELFFGEGSRLTVL.

The chain has TRBV19 and TRBJ2-3, with TRBD2 identical over 8 bases. Germline V gene data show CDR1 as LNHDA and CDR2 as SQIVND (reference sequence). The CDR3 loop spans 16 amino acids. V lost 2 bases, J lost 6 bases, and 10 bases stayed unmatched. In DNA form, the CDR3 reads TGTGCCAGTAGTATAACGGGGGGGCCCGCCGGCGATACGCAGTATTTT. It codes for CASSITGGPAGDTQYF. The full variable domain, with the rest looked up from reference TRBV19 and TRBJ2-3, is DGGITQSPKYLFRKEGQNVTLSCEQNLNHDAMYWYRQDPGQGLRLIYYSQIVNDFQKGDIAEGYSVSREKKESFPLTVTSAQKNPTAFYLCASSITGGPAGDTQYFGPGTRLTVL.

V and J are TRBV10-2 and TRBJ2-1; TRBD1 matches 9 bases. Germline-derived CDR1 and CDR2 are WSHSY and SAAADI. This CDR3 is built from 15 residues. Trimming cost V 8 bases and J 7 bases; bases outside gene matches: 12. DNA of the CDR3: TGCGCCAGCCCCACCCGGGACAGGGTTCGGAATGAGCAGTTCTTC. This codes for CASPTRDRVRNEQFF.

The gene calls are TRBV19 and TRBJ2-6, with 8 bases lining up with TRBD1. V lost 6 bases and J lost 3; bases outside the gene matches: 7. Germline CDR1 is LNHDA and CDR2 is SQIVND (reference sequence). This CDR3 is 16 amino acids long. The DNA for the CDR3 is TGTGCCAGTAGCGCCCTGGGGACAGGTGGGGCCAACGTCCTGACTTTC. As protein: CASSALGTGGANVLTF.

This chain uses TRBV5-1 with TRBJ2-1; tentative D call: TRBD1 (6 bases). Trimming removed 3 bases from V and 1 base from J, with 14 bases in between. Germline V gene data show CDR1 as SGHRS and CDR2 as YFSETQ. This CDR3 spans 16 amino acids. The CDR3 nucleotides are TGCGCCAGCAGCTGGGGGCAAGAGGGGTCCTACAATGAGCAGTTCTTC. Its translation is CASSWGQEGSYNEQFF.

This sequence joins TRBV5-6 and TRBJ2-7; 9 positions match TRBD2. Germline CDR1 and CDR2: SGHDT and YYEEEE. V trimming: 4 bases; J trimming: 0 bases; junction bases outside the gene matches: 8. This CDR3 has 16 amino acids. CDR3 residues: CASSGTYSGSSYEQYF. The CDR3 region has the DNA TGTGCCAGCAGCGGAACGTATAGCGGGAGCTCCTACGAGCAGTACTTC.

This clone occurred a few times. The chain couples TRBV5-1 to TRBJ2-1, with unresolved D. The germline V gene encodes CDR1 SGHRS and CDR2 YFSETQ. This CDR3 contains 14 residues. Trimming removed 2 bases from V and 0 bases from J, with 6 bases in between. This CDR3 reads CASSFGNSYNEQFF. CDR3 bases: TGCGCCAGCAGCTTCGGTAACTCCTACAATGAGCAGTTCTTC.

The chain combines TRBV7-9 with TRBJ1-2, with D unresolved. The length of the CDR3 is 13 residues. In germline, CDR1 is SEHNR, CDR2 FQNEAQ (reference sequence). V lost 1 base, J lost 4 bases, and 7 bases lay in between. The CDR3 sequence is CASSLVSGYGYTF. Here the CDR3 DNA reads TGTGCCAGCAGCTTAGTTTCGGGCTATGGCTACACCTTC.

The chain links TRBV19 to TRBJ2-5; D not certain. The CDR3 extends over 15 amino acids. V was shortened by 3 bases and J by 1 base, with 12 bases between the two germline ends. CDR1 is LNHDA and CDR2 is SQIVND in the germline V gene (reference sequence). The CDR3 is CASSINSVPQETQYF. The CDR3 DNA sequence: TGTGCCAGTAGTATCAATTCGGTACCCCAAGAGACCCAGTACTTC.

The chain carries TRBV7-2 and TRBJ2-7; 9 bases line up with TRBD1. Per germline, CDR1 SGHTA and CDR2 FQGNSA. The V gene end was trimmed by 0 bases and the J gene end by 4 bases; junction bases not matched to a gene: 4. The CDR3 sequence is 15 residues long. The CDR3 loop reads CASSLALGQGYEQYF. CDR3 in DNA: TGTGCCAGCAGCTTAGCCTTGGGACAGGGATACGAGCAGTACTTC.

This chain uses TRBV18 with TRBJ2-1, with 8 bases that match TRBD2. CDR1 KGHSH and CDR2 LQKENI come from the germline V gene. J was trimmed by 1 base and V by 1 base; bases with no gene match: 6. CDR3 size: 17 residues. CDR3 in amino acids: CASSPLRSGGSYNEQFF. In nucleotides, the CDR3 is TGTGCCAGCTCACCACTCAGGAGCGGGGGATCCTACAATGAGCAGTTCTTC.

The chain employs TRBV11-3 and TRBJ2-7, with a possible D match to TRBD1 (6 bases). The CDR3 spans 15 residues. The V end lost 5 bases, the J end lost 4 bases, and 18 bases lay between the germline ends. Germline loops: CDR1 SGHNT, CDR2 YENEEA. Here the CDR3 DNA reads TGTGCCAGCAGCCCGAGGACCGGGACACCGTACGAGCAGTACTTC. It encodes CASSPRTGTPYEQYF.

This clone was observed a handful of times. This chain connects TRBV6-1 to TRBJ1-2; D unresolved. The CDR3 is 17 residues long. CDR1 and CDR2 (germline): MNHNS, SASEGT. The V end was cut by 0 bases, the J end by 2 bases, with 16 bases between. CDR3 sequence (DNA): TGTGCCAGCAGTGAAGCGCAATTCGTAGCGGGAAACTATGGCTACACCTTC. It encodes CASSEAQFVAGNYGYTF.

The chain is built from TRBV5-6 and TRBJ1-3; 9 nucleotides match TRBD1. The CDR3 loop spans 18 amino acids. Germline V gene sequence: CDR1 SGHDT, CDR2 YYEEEE. V trimming: 0 bases; J trimming: 0 bases; junction bases outside the gene matches: 7. CDR3 bases: TGTGCCAGCAGCTTGGCCCGAACAGGGGGCCTCTCTGGAAACACCATATATTTT. Its protein is CASSLARTGGLSGNTIYF.